Listed here are 16 T cell receptor beta chains from one sample, sequenced in a study of blood T cell repertoires in COVID-19. Only in-frame clones appear in the TCRdb table, and some are missing; sequencing was by immunoSEQ multiplex PCR. The sample lists 250,000 to 300,000 clones; around 81% were seen once. The material sequenced was PBMCs or T cells enriched from blood (not recorded which). All receptors derive from a man between 45 and 60 years old who had recovered from COVID-19.

The gene calls are TRBV4-3 and TRBJ2-7; D perhaps matches TRBD1 (5 bases). CDR1 is LGHNA, CDR2 YSLEER, per germline. V was clipped by 0 bases and J by 3 bases, with 18 bases between them. The CDR3 has 17 residues. The CDR3: CASSQDRAGRQLYEQYF. The CDR3 nucleotides are TGCGCCAGCAGCCAAGATCGGGCAGGGCGACAACTCTACGAGCAGTACTTC.

The chain employs TRBV11-2 and TRBJ2-2; D is undetermined. Germline V gene data show CDR1 as SGHAT and CDR2 as FQNNGV. CDR3 length equals 14 residues. Trimming pared 5 bases from V and 0 bases from J, leaving 7 bases between. In nucleotides, the CDR3 is TGTGCCAGCAGCACCGGTTCGAACACCGGGGAGCTGTTTTTT. Protein product: CASSTGSNTGELFF.

The chain is built from TRBV5-4 and TRBJ2-3, with D perhaps matching TRBD2 (5 bases). The CDR3 extends over 12 amino acids. CDR1 SGHNT and CDR2 YYREEE come from the germline V gene (reference sequence). V shed 4 bases and J shed 6 bases, with 9 bases lying between them. The CDR3 here is CASSPAGDTQYF. The CDR3 DNA reads as TGTGCCAGCAGCCCGGCGGGTGATACGCAGTATTTT.

The rearrangement links TRBV29-1 to TRBJ1-4; no definite D call. This CDR3 has 15 residues. V was shortened by 1 base and J by 0 bases, with 9 bases between the two germline ends. Germline CDR1 and CDR2: SQVTM and ANQGSEA. CDR3 in amino acids: CSVEAASATNEKLFF. The CDR3 DNA reads TGCAGCGTTGAAGCCGCCAGTGCAACTAATGAAAAACTGTTTTTT.

V usage is TRBV5-1 and J usage is TRBJ1-1; tentative D call: TRBD1 (6 bases). The V end was cut by 3 bases, the J end by 5 bases, with 20 bases between. CDR1 and CDR2 (germline): SGHRS, YFSETQ. The CDR3 length is 16 residues. Written as DNA, the CDR3 is TGCGCCAGCAGCTATTCACAGGGAAGGGCTTTGACTGAAGCTTTCTTT. It translates to CASSYSQGRALTEAFF.

The sample holds many counts of this clone. The chain recombines TRBV10-3 with TRBJ2-7, with 13 positions matching TRBD2. Germline V CDR1 and CDR2: ENHRY, SYGVKD. The CDR3 has 17 residues. J was trimmed by 5 bases and V by 0 bases; bases with no gene match: 7. The CDR3 sequence: CAISESRTSGSIDEQYF. CDR3 in DNA: TGTGCCATCAGTGAGTCCCGGACTAGCGGGAGTATCGACGAGCAGTACTTC.

The chain has TRBV18 and TRBJ1-1; D might be TRBD1 (6 bases). Germline V gene sequence: CDR1 KGHSH, CDR2 LQKENI. Trimming removed 5 bases from V and 1 base from J, with 8 bases in between. This CDR3 contains 13 residues. CDR3 sequence (DNA): TGTGCCAGCTCATCGGACAGGAACACTGAAGCTTTCTTT. Residues: CASSSDRNTEAFF.

The chain combines TRBV21-1 with TRBJ1-5; TRBD1 is the table's D call, not checked against the DNA. TRBV21-1 is a pseudogene locus. The CDR3 extends over 15 amino acids. The CDR3 coding sequence is TGTGCCAGCACTAACGACAGGGCGCTCAATCAGCCCCAGCATTTT. Translation: CASTNDRALNQPQHF.

The rearrangement links TRBV4-3 to TRBJ2-1, with a possible D match to TRBD2 (6 bases). Germline CDR1 reads LGHNA; CDR2 reads YSLEER. The CDR3 sequence is 17 residues long. Trimming stripped 2 bases from V and 0 bases from J, with 14 bases between. CDR3 protein: CASSQHRGRVSYNEQFF. CDR3 coding DNA: TGCGCCAGCAGCCAACATCGGGGGAGAGTCTCCTACAATGAGCAGTTCTTC.

As to this clone: The same CDR3 can be traced to other DNA sequences in this sample. The gene calls are TRBV27 and TRBJ2-7, with D tentatively TRBD1 (5 bases). This CDR3 comprises 13 residues. The ends were cut back, 5 bases at V and 2 bases at J, with 10 bases in the middle. Germline V lookup: CDR1 MNHEY, CDR2 SMNVEV (reference sequence). DNA of the CDR3: TGTGCCAGCAGTCTTGGACAAACCTACGAGCAGTACTTC. Translating gives CASSLGQTYEQYF.

This clone was recorded a few times. The chain is built from TRBV3-1 (or the pseudogene TRBV3-2) and TRBJ1-1, with D unresolved. Germline V gene sequence: CDR1 LGHDT, CDR2 YNNKEL (reference sequence). The CDR3 runs 15 residues. V shed 1 base and J shed 7 bases, with 16 bases lying between them. CDR3 in DNA: TGTGCCAGCAGCCAAGGTCTCAATATTTTCGGTGAAGCTTTCTTT. Encoded protein: CASSQGLNIFGEAFF.

The J gene is TRBJ1-2, the V gene TRBV11-2; D not resolved. The CDR3 contains 13 residues. In germline, CDR1 is SGHAT, CDR2 FQNNGV. Between the trimmed V and J ends, which lost 2 bases and 2 bases, there was a span of 6 bases. The CDR3 sequence is CASSLIQNYGYTF. The DNA for the CDR3 is TGTGCCAGCAGCTTAATCCAGAACTATGGCTACACCTTC.

This clone was picked up one time. The V call is TRBV23-1, the J call TRBJ2-7; possibly TRBD1 for D (5 bases). TRBV23-1 is identified as an open reading frame with a role that is uncertain. The CDR3 covers 18 residues. The V gene lost 0 bases and the J gene lost 3 bases, with 21 bases spanning the gap. The chain's CDR3 is CASSQSPILVGPHYEQYF. The CDR3 bases are TGCGCCAGCAGTCAATCGCCCATCCTAGTGGGGCCACACTACGAGCAGTACTTC.

The chain carries TRBV5-1 and TRBJ2-2, with 9 bases aligning to TRBD1. The J segment lost 1 base and the V segment lost 4 bases, leaving 2 bases of the junction unmatched. The CDR3 consists of 15 residues. CDR1 is SGHRS and CDR2 is YFSETQ in the germline V gene. CDR3: CASSLTGGNTGELFF. For the CDR3, the DNA is TGCGCCAGCAGCCTGACAGGGGGGAACACCGGGGAGCTGTTTTTT.

This clone was detected a few times. The chain combines TRBV7-9 with TRBJ2-2; 13 bases are shared with TRBD2. The germline V gene has CDR1 SEHNR and CDR2 FQNEAQ (reference sequence). The CDR3 is 17 residues long. The V and J ends lost 5 bases and 2 bases, in that order; junction bases with no gene match: 5. The CDR3 sequence: CASSPGTSGTNTGELFF. The DNA of the CDR3 is TGTGCCAGCAGCCCGGGGACTAGCGGGACCAACACCGGGGAGCTGTTTTTT.

The chain uses TRBV2 and TRBJ2-1, with 8 bases aligning to TRBD2. V dropped 3 bases and J dropped 15; count of bases not matched to a gene: 7. This CDR3 is 12 amino acids long. Germline lookup yields CDR1 SNHLY and CDR2 FYNNEI. CDR3 DNA sequence: TGTGCCAGCAGTGAGATAAGCGGGGGCCCGTTCTTC. Protein sequence: CASSEISGGPFF.